Sequencing of this T cell receptor (beta chain) was carried out in a study of Tregs in tolerant kidney transplant recipients. Mixed chimerism was transient after nonmyeloablative marrow transplants from related graft donors. Method: immunoSEQ multiplex PCR; TCRdb's copy keeps in-frame clones and lacks some. The sample is made up of around 32,000 clones, and the top ten hold roughly 1.9% of it. Concerning this clone: Read sequence stops 3 residues before the CDR3 end, and the germline J gene provides the missing end.

V lost 3 bases to trimming and J lost 6 bases; unmatched junction nucleotides: 13. The CDR3 spans 16 residues. Germline V gene data show CDR1 as DFQATT and CDR2 as SNEGSKA (reference sequence). This specimen consisted of CD4+ T cells from blood (PBMCs), obtained 24 months after the transplant. This TCR was recovered from a human patient who received a combined kidney and bone marrow transplant. Some T cells may originate from the graft donor. The chain uses TRBV20-1 and TRBJ2-7; 11 nucleotides line up with TRBD2. The CDR3 reads CSASGRTSGSFREQYF. CDR3 DNA (partial): TGCAGTGCTAGTGGGCGAACTAGCGGGAGTTTCCGCGAG.